This TCR beta chain was identified in a study of blood T cell repertoires in COVID-19. CDR1 is MNHEY, CDR2 SVGEGT, per germline. Trimming removed 2 bases from V and 0 bases from J, with 16 bases in between. The CDR3 is 17 amino acids. The protocol was immunoSEQ multiplex PCR, while the TCRdb copy is restricted to in-frame clones and leaves out a portion. The profile covers under 55,000 clones, with around 80% appearing a single time and 15% to 20% taken by the ten largest. The material sequenced was peripheral blood. The TCR was taken from a man aged 65-85 years with acute or convalescent COVID-19. The rearrangement uses TRBV6-2 or TRBV6-3 and TRBJ1-2; D remains ambiguous. CDR3 region: CASSYDPGTASNYGYTF. CDR3 nucleotides: TGTGCCAGCAGTTACGATCCCGGTACAGCATCTAACTATGGCTACACCTTC.